What follows are 21 T cell receptor beta chains derived from one specimen sequenced in a study of early T cells in non-severe SARS-CoV-2 infection. TCRdb reprocessed the 5' RACE reads with MiXCR, giving one entry per CDR3 protein. The sample includes approximately 45,000 distinct CDR3 sequences, approximately 10% seen only once; the top ten take 9.7%. Sequences were obtained from whole blood. The source of these receptors is an adult who was a healthcare worker with PCR-confirmed SARS-CoV-2 infection or an uninfected control (not recorded which).

This rearrangement joins TRBV18 to TRBJ1-6; TRBD1 matches 12 bases. Germline V CDR1 and CDR2: KGHSH, LQKENI. V was clipped by 3 bases and J by 9 bases; unmatched bases: 3. The CDR3 contains 15 residues. The CDR3 loop reads CASSPGQGAVSPLHF. The CDR3 DNA sequence: TGTGCCAGCTCACCGGGACAGGGGGCGGTTTCACCCCTCCACTTT.

This clonotype appeared many times. V and J are TRBV12-3 or TRBV12-4 and TRBJ1-3, with D possibly being TRBD1 (6 bases). The ends were cut back, 6 bases at V and 0 bases at J, with 15 bases in the middle. The CDR3 loop spans 16 amino acids. CDR3 amino acids: CASSYTTGFSGNTIYF. CDR3 nucleotide sequence: TGTGCCAGCAGCTACACCACAGGGTTCTCTGGAAACACCATATATTTT.

The genes are TRBV5-4 and TRBJ2-7; 10 nucleotides line up with TRBD2. V gave up 4 bases and J gave up 7 bases; unmatched junction bases: 11. Germline V lookup: CDR1 SGHNT, CDR2 YYREEE (reference sequence). The CDR3 is made up of 15 amino acids. CDR3 protein: CASSRRSGGVWEQYF. CDR3 bases: TGTGCCAGCAGCCGTCGGAGCGGGGGGGTTTGGGAGCAGTACTTC.

The chain recombines TRBV19 with TRBJ2-7; TRBD1 aligns across 10 bases. Germline values: CDR1 LNHDA, CDR2 SQIVND (reference sequence). The junction had 9 bases not matched to a gene; V was cut back by 1 base and J by 9 bases. The CDR3 is 15 amino acids. CDR3 nucleotides: TGTGCCAGTAGTATAGTAGGAGGACAGGGGGACGGGCAGTACTTC. Protein sequence: CASSIVGGQGDGQYF.

This clonotype was recorded at least ten times. CDR3: CSARLTGGAKMYSPLHF. In nucleotides, the CDR3 is TGCAGTGCTAGGCTGACAGGAGGGGCGAAAATGTATTCACCCCTCCACTTT. This chain joins TRBV20-1 and TRBJ1-6; tentative D call: TRBD1 (6 bases). Germline-derived CDR1 and CDR2 are DFQATT and SNEGSKA (reference sequence). The V and J ends lost 3 bases and 8 bases respectively, with 23 bases between them. CDR3 size: 17 residues.

This clonotype was picked up many times. The chain has TRBV9 and TRBJ1-3; possibly TRBD1 for D (6 bases). This CDR3 is built from 14 residues. The germline gives CDR1 SGDLS, CDR2 YYNGEE. V gave up 4 bases and J gave up 5 bases, with 13 bases separating them. CDR3 protein: CASSLSGTRNTIYF. CDR3 coding DNA: TGTGCCAGCAGCTTATCCGGGACAAGAAACACCATATATTTT.

This clonotype showed up many times. The V call is TRBV5-1, the J call TRBJ2-7, with 12 bases fitting TRBD2. Per germline, CDR1 SGHRS and CDR2 YFSETQ. CDR3 length: 18 amino acids. The trim removed 0 bases at V and 4 bases at J, leaving 11 bases unmatched. CDR3: CASSLGPLAGGRNYEQYF. In DNA, the CDR3 is TGCGCCAGCAGCTTGGGCCCCCTAGCGGGGGGGCGTAATTACGAGCAGTACTTC. Variable domain in full (rest from reference TRBV5-1 and TRBJ2-7): KAGVTQTPRYLIKTRGQQVTLSCSPISGHRSVSWYQQTPGQGLQFLFEYFSETQRNKGNFPGRFSGRQFSNSRSEMNVSTLELGDSALYLCASSLGPLAGGRNYEQYFGPGTRLTVT.

As to this clonotype: One junction end does not reproduce the germline sequence, and a read error may be involved. The chain has TRBV19 and TRBJ2-7, with TRBD2 as a possible D gene (5 bases). The germline gives CDR1 LNHDA, CDR2 SQIVND (reference sequence). This CDR3 has 13 amino acids. The CDR3 loop reads CASSKDSYYQQYF. CDR3 nucleotide sequence: TGTGCCAGTAGTAAGGACTCCTACTACCAGCAGTACTTC.

The table lists this clonotype with many counts. As DNA, the CDR3 is TGTGCCATCAGTGCCCGGAACAACAATGAGCAGTTCTTC. Translated, it gives CAISARNNNEQFF. The V call is TRBV10-3, the J call TRBJ2-1; D is unresolved. Germline V lookup: CDR1 ENHRY, CDR2 SYGVKD. V dropped 4 bases and J dropped 5 bases, with 9 bases sitting between them. The CDR3 loop spans 13 amino acids.

This clonotype has more than one count but fewer than ten. This rearrangement joins TRBV2 to TRBJ2-5, with D perhaps matching TRBD1 or TRBD2 (5 bases each). V lost 3 bases and J lost 5, with 10 bases in between. This CDR3 contains 13 residues. Germline CDR1 and CDR2: SNHLY and FYNNEI. CDR3 residues: CASSEERDETQYF. In nucleotides, the CDR3 is TGTGCCAGCAGTGAGGAAAGGGACGAGACCCAGTACTTC.

This clonotype showed up just a few times. The chain is built from TRBV6-5 and TRBJ1-3, with D possibly matching TRBD1 (5 bases). Germline CDR1 and CDR2: MNHEY and SVGAGI. Between the trimmed V and J ends, which lost 2 bases and 0 bases, there was a span of 11 bases. The CDR3 spans 16 residues. CDR3 region: CASSYRGTVSGNTIYF. In nucleotides, the CDR3 is TGTGCCAGCAGTTACCGAGGGACTGTCTCTGGAAACACCATATATTTT.

This rearrangement joins TRBV7-9 to TRBJ2-1; unclear D gene. The V and J ends lost 1 base and 7 bases respectively, with 5 bases between them. From germline, CDR1 is SEHNR and CDR2 FQNEAQ (reference sequence). This CDR3 comprises 12 residues. The CDR3 sequence is CASSLGANEQFF. The CDR3 nucleotides are TGTGCCAGCAGCTTAGGGGCAAATGAGCAGTTCTTC.

This clonotype came up many times. The chain recombines TRBV7-3 with TRBJ2-2; 8 nucleotides align to TRBD1. Looked up from germline, CDR1 is SGHTA and CDR2 is FQGTGA. The CDR3 is made up of 15 amino acids. Trimming removed 5 bases from V and 1 base from J; junction bases left unmatched: 3. The CDR3: CASSRDRQNTGELFF. The CDR3, as DNA: TGTGCCAGCAGCAGGGACAGGCAGAACACCGGGGAGCTGTTTTTT.

The genes are TRBV20-1 and TRBJ1-6; D remains unclear. This CDR3 has 13 amino acids. V lost 6 bases to trimming and J lost 8 bases, with 14 bases between them. Looked up from germline, CDR1 is DFQATT and CDR2 is SNEGSKA (reference sequence). The CDR3 nucleotides read TGCAGTGCCACTAAACGGGCTGATTCACCCCTCCACTTT. Amino acids: CSATKRADSPLHF.

This clonotype was detected only a few times. The chain combines TRBV9 with TRBJ2-3, with D unclear. Germline CDR1 reads SGDLS; CDR2 reads YYNGEE. Trimming took off 3 bases at V and 1 base at J, with 15 bases between the two ends. The CDR3 consists of 16 residues. CDR3: CASSAPAPPGTDTQYF. As DNA, the CDR3 is TGTGCCAGCAGCGCCCCGGCCCCGCCGGGCACAGATACGCAGTATTTT.

This clonotype was detected many times. The rearrangement uses TRBV27 and TRBJ1-5; possibly TRBD1 for D (6 bases). CDR3 length: 12 residues. V lost 4 bases and J lost 11, with 12 bases in between. In germline, CDR1 is MNHEY, CDR2 SMNVEV (reference sequence). Here the CDR3 DNA reads TGTGCCAGCAGTTCACAGGGATCTACCCAGCATTTT. Its translation is CASSSQGSTQHF.

In this sample, this clonotype turned up a few times. The rearrangement links TRBV30 to TRBJ2-7; TRBD1 agrees at 7 bases. Germline CDR1 is GTSNPN and CDR2 is SVGIG (reference sequence). The CDR3 is 13 residues long. The junction had 7 bases not matched to a gene; V was cut back by 5 bases and J by 3 bases. CDR3 region: CAWGGTGDYEQYF. Here the CDR3 DNA reads TGTGCCTGGGGGGGAACAGGGGACTACGAGCAGTACTTC.

This clonotype was recorded a few times. The rearrangement uses TRBV7-2 and TRBJ2-3; tentatively, D is TRBD1 or TRBD2 (5 bases each). V was cut by 1 base and J by 5 bases, with 13 bases left in between. CDR3 length equals 15 residues. Germline values: CDR1 SGHTA, CDR2 FQGNSA. The DNA for the CDR3 is TGTGCCAGCAGCTTAGATGGGGCTGGGGGAGATACGCAGTATTTT. It specifies CASSLDGAGGDTQYF.

This chain uses TRBV27 with TRBJ2-7; D is possibly TRBD1 (5 bases). The CDR3 runs 17 residues. V lost 2 bases and J lost 0, with 17 bases in between. Germline values: CDR1 MNHEY, CDR2 SMNVEV (reference sequence). The CDR3 protein is CASSLLPPGALSYEQYF. The DNA of the CDR3 is TGTGCCAGCAGTTTACTTCCACCTGGGGCTCTCTCCTACGAGCAGTACTTC.

The chain joins TRBV19 to TRBJ1-5, with D tentatively TRBD1 (5 bases). Per the germline V gene, CDR1 is LNHDA and CDR2 is SQIVND (reference sequence). The CDR3 length is 15 residues. Trimming left V 8 bases short and J 4 bases short, with 18 bases between. The DNA for the CDR3 is TGTGCCAGTGAGGGAGAGGGGATCGGGAATCAGCCCCAGCATTTT. Translated: CASEGEGIGNQPQHF.

Only a few counts were recorded for this clonotype. The CDR3 protein is CASSSGQVSYNEQFF. CDR3 bases: TGCGCCAGCAGCTCCGGACAGGTTTCCTACAATGAGCAGTTCTTC. The V and J genes are TRBV5-1 and TRBJ2-1; 7 bases match TRBD1. The V gene end was trimmed by 3 bases and the J gene end by 1 base; junction bases not matched to a gene: 4. CDR1 is SGHRS and CDR2 is YFSETQ in the germline V gene. The CDR3 runs 15 residues. Full variable domain (rest looked up from reference TRBV5-1 and TRBJ2-1): KAGVTQTPRYLIKTRGQQVTLSCSPISGHRSVSWYQQTPGQGLQFLFEYFSETQRNKGNFPGRFSGRQFSNSRSEMNVSTLELGDSALYLCASSSGQVSYNEQFFGPGTRLTVL.